Shown below are 13 T cell receptor beta chains from a single sample sequenced in a study of technical replicates of blood from several donors. Assay: immunoSEQ multiplex PCR; the TCRdb copy retains only in-frame clones and omits some. The repertoire has about 83,000 clones, about 90% of them found once; the top ten carry roughly 0.27%. Input material: T cells isolated from PBMCs. These receptors came from a human donor in good health.

The gene calls are TRBV7-9 and TRBJ2-7, with 8 bases matching TRBD1. This CDR3 spans 15 amino acids. V lost 6 bases to trimming and J lost 3 bases; unmatched junction nucleotides: 10. The germline CDR1 and CDR2 sequences are SEHNR and FQNEAQ (reference sequence). The CDR3 region is CASRTGGTGHYEQYF. For the CDR3, the DNA is TGTGCCAGCAGAACCGGTGGGACAGGACACTACGAGCAGTACTTC.

The V and J genes are TRBV19 and TRBJ1-1; D possibly corresponds to TRBD1 (6 bases). Deletions cut 8 bases from V and 1 base from J, with 14 bases between. CDR3 size: 14 residues. The germline V gene has CDR1 LNHDA and CDR2 SQIVND (reference sequence). For the CDR3, the DNA is TGTGCCAGTCTCCGGGACATTGAGAACACTGAAGCTTTCTTT. It specifies CASLRDIENTEAFF. Full variable domain (missing parts from reference TRBV19 and TRBJ1-1): DGGITQSPKYLFRKEGQNVTLSCEQNLNHDAMYWYRQDPGQGLRLIYYSQIVNDFQKGDIAEGYSVSREKKESFPLTVTSAQKNPTAFYLCASLRDIENTEAFFGQGTRLTVV.

The gene calls are TRBV5-1 and TRBJ1-2, with 9 bases lining up with TRBD1. The CDR3 has 13 residues. CDR1 SGHRS and CDR2 YFSETQ come from the germline V gene. V trimming: 0 bases; J trimming: 8 bases; junction bases outside the gene matches: 2. The CDR3 region is CASSLVGQGGYTF. CDR3 sequence (DNA): TGCGCCAGCAGCTTGGTGGGACAGGGAGGCTACACCTTC.

The J gene is TRBJ2-1, the V gene TRBV27, with D maybe TRBD1 (7 bases). CDR3 length: 15 residues. CDR1 is MNHEY and CDR2 is SMNVEV in the germline V gene (reference sequence). V lost 1 base to trimming and J lost 3 bases, with 10 bases between them. The CDR3 DNA sequence: TGTGCCAGCAGTTTATGGCAGGGGGGCTACAATGAGCAGTTCTTC. This translates into CASSLWQGGYNEQFF.

The V call is TRBV5-1, the J call TRBJ2-7; TRBD2 matches at 11 bases. The CDR3 sequence is 15 residues long. Trimming at V came to 4 bases and at J to 1 base, leaving 4 bases not matched to a gene. Germline V gene data show CDR1 as SGHRS and CDR2 as YFSETQ. CDR3 in DNA: TGCGCCAGCAGCCTCAGACTAGCGGGGTCCTACGAGCAGTACTTC. It codes for CASSLRLAGSYEQYF.

A few counts support this clone. The chain has TRBV12-5 and TRBJ1-1, with D uncertain. Germline lookup yields CDR1 LGHNT and CDR2 FRNRAP. Trimming pared 6 bases from V and 5 bases from J, leaving 16 bases between. The CDR3 has 14 residues. The CDR3 here is CASGHGGGGTEAFF. The CDR3 nucleotides are TGTGCTAGTGGCCACGGTGGAGGAGGGACTGAAGCTTTCTTT.

The chain combines TRBV13 with TRBJ2-1; 9 bases map to TRBD2. CDR1 is PRHDT and CDR2 is FYEKMQ in the germline V gene (reference sequence). The V and J ends lost 10 bases and 4 bases, in that order; junction bases with no gene match: 11. The CDR3 is made up of 15 amino acids. CDR3: CAIASSSGAYNEQFF. The CDR3, as DNA: TGTGCCATCGCCTCCTCTAGCGGGGCTTACAATGAGCAGTTCTTC.

This chain uses TRBV28 with TRBJ2-7; D is unresolved. Per the germline V gene, CDR1 is MDHEN and CDR2 is SYDVKM. There are 11 residues in the CDR3. V was shortened by 7 bases and J by 6 bases, with 10 bases between the two germline ends. The CDR3 region is CASTMLGEQYF. The CDR3 coding sequence is TGTGCCAGCACCATGCTCGGCGAGCAGTACTTC.

V is TRBV13 and J is TRBJ2-6; tentative D call: TRBD1 (5 bases). This CDR3 spans 19 amino acids. In germline, CDR1 is PRHDT, CDR2 FYEKMQ (reference sequence). V was shortened by 0 bases and J by 0 bases, with 15 bases between the two germline ends. CDR3 in amino acids: CASSLGIMGLGSGANVLTF. DNA of the CDR3: TGTGCCAGCAGCTTAGGGATAATGGGGCTGGGCTCTGGGGCCAACGTCCTGACTTTC.

This clone was observed a handful of times. The chain uses TRBV28 and TRBJ1-3, with 7 bases lining up with TRBD1. Germline CDR1 is MDHEN and CDR2 is SYDVKM. The J segment lost 4 bases and the V segment lost 5 bases, leaving 5 bases of the junction unmatched. The CDR3 extends over 14 amino acids. CDR3 DNA: TGTGCCAGCAGTGCTGACAGGGTGGGAAACACCATATATTTT. This encodes CASSADRVGNTIYF. The complete variable domain, with remaining parts taken from reference TRBV28 and TRBJ1-3, reads DVKVTQSSRYLVKRTGEKVFLECVQDMDHENMFWYRQDPGLGLRLIYFSYDVKMKEKGDIPEGYSVSREKKERFSLILESASTNQTSMYLCASSADRVGNTIYFGEGSWLTVV.

This chain uses TRBV7-8 with TRBJ1-1; 7 bases match TRBD1. Germline CDR1 reads SGHVS; CDR2 reads FQNEAQ. The length of the CDR3 is 18 residues. The V segment lost 5 bases and the J segment 1 base; nucleotides outside the gene matches: 16. CDR3 sequence reads: CASSPRVAGGGKNTEAFF. In nucleotides, the CDR3 is TGTGCCAGCAGCCCTAGAGTGGCAGGGGGTGGTAAGAACACTGAAGCTTTCTTT.

The CDR3 reads CASRAATSGNTIYF. As DNA, the CDR3 is TGTGCCAGCAGGGCGGCAACCTCTGGAAACACCATATATTTT. This chain joins TRBV11-1 and TRBJ1-3; no firm D call. Trimming took off 6 bases at V and 0 bases at J, with 9 bases between the two ends. The length of the CDR3 is 14 residues. Germline values: CDR1 SGHAT, CDR2 FQDESV (reference sequence).

The V and J genes are TRBV7-9 and TRBJ2-7; D remains unclear. CDR3 length: 12 amino acids. V lost 9 bases and J lost 2, with 11 bases in between. Germline V gene lookup returns CDR1 SEHNR and CDR2 FQNEAQ (reference sequence). DNA of the CDR3: TGTGCCAGTCAAGATAGTCCCTACGAGCAGTACTTC. It translates to CASQDSPYEQYF.